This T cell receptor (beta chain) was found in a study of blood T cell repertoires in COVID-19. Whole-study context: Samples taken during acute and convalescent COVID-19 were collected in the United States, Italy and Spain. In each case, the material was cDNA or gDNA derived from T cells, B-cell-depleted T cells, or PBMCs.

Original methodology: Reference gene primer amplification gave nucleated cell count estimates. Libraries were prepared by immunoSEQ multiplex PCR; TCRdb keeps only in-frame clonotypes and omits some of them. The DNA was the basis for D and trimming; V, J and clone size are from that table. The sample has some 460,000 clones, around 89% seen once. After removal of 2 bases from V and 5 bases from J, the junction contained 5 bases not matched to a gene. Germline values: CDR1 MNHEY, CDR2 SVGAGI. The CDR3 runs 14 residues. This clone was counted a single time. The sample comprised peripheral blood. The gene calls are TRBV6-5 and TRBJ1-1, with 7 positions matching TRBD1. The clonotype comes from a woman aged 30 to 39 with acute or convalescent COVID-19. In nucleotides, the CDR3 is TGTGCCAGCAGTTACGCCGCGACAGGGACTGAAGCTTTCTTT. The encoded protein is CASSYAATGTEAFF.